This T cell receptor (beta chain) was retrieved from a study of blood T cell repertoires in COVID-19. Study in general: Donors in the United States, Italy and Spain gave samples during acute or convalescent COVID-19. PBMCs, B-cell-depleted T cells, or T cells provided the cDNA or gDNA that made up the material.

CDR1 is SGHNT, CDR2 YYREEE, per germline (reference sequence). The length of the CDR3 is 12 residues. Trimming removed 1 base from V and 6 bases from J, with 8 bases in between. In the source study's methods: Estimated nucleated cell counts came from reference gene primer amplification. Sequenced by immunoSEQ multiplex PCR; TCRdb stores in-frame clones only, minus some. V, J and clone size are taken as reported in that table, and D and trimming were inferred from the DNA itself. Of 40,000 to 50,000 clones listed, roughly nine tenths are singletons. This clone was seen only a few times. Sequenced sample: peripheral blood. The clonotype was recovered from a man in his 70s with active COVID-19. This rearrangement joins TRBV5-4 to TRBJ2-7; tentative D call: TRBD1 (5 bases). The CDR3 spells CASSLQGSEQYF. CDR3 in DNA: TGTGCCAGCAGCTTGCAGGGATCCGAGCAGTACTTC.